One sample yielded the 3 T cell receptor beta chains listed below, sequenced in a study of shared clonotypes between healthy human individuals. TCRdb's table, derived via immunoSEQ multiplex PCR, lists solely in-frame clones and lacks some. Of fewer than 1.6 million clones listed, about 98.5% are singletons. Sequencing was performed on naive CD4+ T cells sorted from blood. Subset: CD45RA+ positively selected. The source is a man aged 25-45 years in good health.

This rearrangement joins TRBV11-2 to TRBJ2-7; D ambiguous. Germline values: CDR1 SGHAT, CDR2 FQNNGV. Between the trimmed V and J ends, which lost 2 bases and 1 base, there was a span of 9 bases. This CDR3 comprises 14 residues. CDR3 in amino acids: CASSLYLTSYEQYF. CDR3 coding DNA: TGTGCCAGCAGCTTATATTTGACGTCCTACGAGCAGTACTTC.

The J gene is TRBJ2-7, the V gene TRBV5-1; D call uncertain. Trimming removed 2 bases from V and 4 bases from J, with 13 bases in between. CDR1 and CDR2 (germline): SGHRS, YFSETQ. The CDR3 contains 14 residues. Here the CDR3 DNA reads TGCGCCAGCAGCTTCAGCGTACCGATATACGAGCAGTACTTC. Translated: CASSFSVPIYEQYF. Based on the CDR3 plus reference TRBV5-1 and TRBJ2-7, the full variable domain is KAGVTQTPRYLIKTRGQQVTLSCSPISGHRSVSWYQQTPGQGLQFLFEYFSETQRNKGNFPGRFSGRQFSNSRSEMNVSTLELGDSALYLCASSFSVPIYEQYFGPGTRLTVT.

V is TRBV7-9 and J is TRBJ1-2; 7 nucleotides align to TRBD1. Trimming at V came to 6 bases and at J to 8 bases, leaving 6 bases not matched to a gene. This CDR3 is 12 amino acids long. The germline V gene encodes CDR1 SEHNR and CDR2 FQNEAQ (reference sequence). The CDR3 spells CASSIDRVGYTF. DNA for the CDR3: TGTGCCAGCAGTATAGACAGGGTCGGCTACACCTTC. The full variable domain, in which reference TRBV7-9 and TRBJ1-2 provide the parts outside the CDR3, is DTGVSQNPRHKITKRGQNVTFRCDPISEHNRLYWYRQTLGQGPEFLTYFQNEAQLEKSRLLSDRFSAERPKGSFSTLEIQRTEQGDSAMYLCASSIDRVGYTFGSGTRLTVV.